The present entry profiles one T cell receptor (beta chain) with its context. This clonotype was recorded at least ten times. Its antigen remains undetermined. One base away there is no much larger clone; base qualities are not given. Library preparation employed 5' RACE. Sequencing was carried out with an Illumina HiSeq 2500. A second PCR of roughly 6 to 12 cycles was performed with a sample-barcoded 5' primer and a J-beta primer mix. Each TCR beta cDNA molecule received a unique molecular identifier from a template-switch 5' adaptor carrying 12 random nucleotides. Each sample yielded at least 2.5 million CDR3-containing paired-end reads. First-strand cDNA was synthesized from all RNA with the Mint cDNA synthesis kit, primed by a TRBC-specific oligonucleotide. Following uracil-DNA glycosylase treatment, a first 18-cycle PCR with universal primers M1SS and BC2_uni_R was performed on all cDNA. In the paper's pipeline: For normalization, 1 million high-quality reads, each with a distinct molecular identifier, were randomly selected from each sample. Instead of being binned into consensus sequences, reads with shared molecular identifiers were discarded. MiTCR, with a Q25 quality threshold and the strictest error-elimination algorithm, was used for CDR3 identification, clonotype clustering and error correction. A nonparametric unseen species model with Euler transformation was used to estimate a lower bound on total TCR beta diversity. TCRdb took the public reads, trimmed them with fastp at Q25, ran MiXCR for clone calling and kept in-frame beta chains. One record per CDR3 amino acid sequence lists the most common genes and DNA. The V and J calls reflect TCRdb's pipeline rather than the authors' work. This sample holds around 870,000 distinct CDR3 sequences; 29% were observed only once. The ten most abundant clones make up roughly 17% of the sample.

V has 5 bases trimmed and J has 0 bases trimmed; junction bases matching no gene number 8. The CDR3, cysteine through phenylalanine, is 16 amino acids long. Only the CDR3 portion is preserved as DNA: 48 bases, with reading frame beginning at the first base. CDR1 is given as DFQATT and CDR2 as SNEGSKA, both from the germline V gene (reference sequence). Donors were 35 to 40 systemically healthy Caucasian individuals from Russia aged roughly 6 to 95 years. About 10 milliliters of peripheral blood were collected from each donor into EDTA-treated Vacutainer tubes. Ficoll-Paque density-gradient centrifugation was used to isolate PBMCs, with at least 6.5 million per sample. Total RNA was extracted from PBMCs with Trizol reagent, with at least 6 micrograms obtained per sample. For every donor, an aliquot of PBMCs went through flow cytometry to measure the percentages of naive CD45RAhigh/CD27high T cells.

The source of the sample is a study of blood T cells in healthy people across ages (dated by TCRdb to the mid-2010s). About the study as a whole: Template switching captured roughly one uniquely barcoded TCR beta cDNA molecule per two T cells in model experiments. Donors were grouped into four age groups: young (average roughly 15 years), middle-aged (under 40), aged (around 62) and long-lived (over 80). Using the same blood draw, the study looked at two additional independent replicas of 1 million unique cDNA reads for two donors, one aged 18 to 30 and the other aged 80 or older. Donors of different ages were randomly distributed across sequencing lanes to avoid experimental bias. Age-related changes in TCR beta repertoire diversity were measured in the study by deep sequencing normalized with unique cDNA molecular identifiers. Study-wide findings and limitations: Since profiling was done on bulk unsorted PBMCs, naive and antigen-experienced compartments could not be conclusively compared. Because donor CMV infection status was unknown, age-related changes in expanded clonotypes were potentially confounded. Estimates of total diversity from one million sequenced T cells were regarded as lower bounds and underestimates. Observed TCR beta diversity per million T cells fell roughly linearly with age, and a significant reduction was already apparent by age around 40. The long-lived group showed more naive CD4+ T cells, fewer expanded clones and increased TCR diversity than the aged group, suggesting age selection. A strong correlation was found between observed TCR beta diversity and the percentage of naive T cells measured by flow cytometry.

The sequence joins TRBV20-1 to TRBJ2-1, with TRBD2 identical over 9 junction bases. The sequenced sample was blood. This clonotype originated in a woman of 80 years or more in good health. The DNA is as follows: TGCAGTGCTGTACCTGGCGGGGGGGCCTCCTACAATGAGCAGTTCTTC. Translation gives CSAVPGGGASYNEQFF.